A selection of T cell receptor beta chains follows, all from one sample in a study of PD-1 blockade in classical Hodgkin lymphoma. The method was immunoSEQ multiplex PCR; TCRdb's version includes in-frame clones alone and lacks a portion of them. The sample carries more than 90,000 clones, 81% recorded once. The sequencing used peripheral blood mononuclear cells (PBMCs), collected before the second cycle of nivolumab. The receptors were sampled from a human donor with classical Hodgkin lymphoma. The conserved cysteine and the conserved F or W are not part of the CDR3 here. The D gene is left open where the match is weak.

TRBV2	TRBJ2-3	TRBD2	ASRRLALSTDTQY
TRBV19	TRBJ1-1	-	ASSIGTGENTEAF
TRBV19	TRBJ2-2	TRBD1	ASTPDRGSNTGELF
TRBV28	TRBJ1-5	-	ASRGRNQPQH
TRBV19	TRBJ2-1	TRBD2	ASSIVGREFYNEQF
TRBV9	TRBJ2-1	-	ASSVSQGLGNEQF
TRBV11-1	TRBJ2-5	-	ASSPVSTEETQY
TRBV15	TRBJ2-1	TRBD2	ATSGTSGRGNEQF
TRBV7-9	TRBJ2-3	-	ASSSKGRDTQY
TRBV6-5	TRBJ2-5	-	ASSYRGGLQETQY
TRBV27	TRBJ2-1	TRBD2	ASSPWGAGGPSEQF
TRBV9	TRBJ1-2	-	ASSAEGASRYT
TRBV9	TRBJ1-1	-	ASSVEGRGTEAF
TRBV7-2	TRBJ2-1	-	ASSLRISGHNEQF
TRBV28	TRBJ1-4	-	ASSLALVGYTNEKLF
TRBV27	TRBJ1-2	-	ASSFSSWGYGYT
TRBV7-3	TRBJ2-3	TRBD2	ASSPTLAGRADTQY
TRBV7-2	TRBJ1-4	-	ASSLRQNEKLF
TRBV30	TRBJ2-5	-	AWGGGGAETQY
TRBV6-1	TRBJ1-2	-	ASSEWAGLRAGYT
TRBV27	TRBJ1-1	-	ASFRGGGPNTEAF
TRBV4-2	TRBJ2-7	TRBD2	ASSQEVGTRGYEQY
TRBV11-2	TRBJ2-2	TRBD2	ASSPRGGRVTGELF
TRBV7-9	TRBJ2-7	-	ASSPNRAPYEQY
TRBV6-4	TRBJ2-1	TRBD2	ASSTLAGVEQF
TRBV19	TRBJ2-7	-	ASSMVGQGSYEQY
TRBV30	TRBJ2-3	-	AWSGIGDTQY
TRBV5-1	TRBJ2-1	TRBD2	ASSLLTSGRRTRNEQF
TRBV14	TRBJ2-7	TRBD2	ASSQGLAGGYEQY
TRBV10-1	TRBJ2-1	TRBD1	ASSPGTGGRSNEQF
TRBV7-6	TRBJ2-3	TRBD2	ASTSGRVTDTQY
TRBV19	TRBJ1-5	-	ASSKGDSNQPQH
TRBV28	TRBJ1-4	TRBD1	ASSDRAWGF
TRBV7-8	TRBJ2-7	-	ASSRTRQSYFNEQY
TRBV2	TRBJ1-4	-	ASSGETQKLF
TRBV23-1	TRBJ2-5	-	ASSYERQETQY
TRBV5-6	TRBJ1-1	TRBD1	ASSFGPTGGTEAF
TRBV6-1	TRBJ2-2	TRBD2	ASSLDLGGGVRLF
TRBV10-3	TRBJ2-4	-	AISDPQGGRGSAKNIQY
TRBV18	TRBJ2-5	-	ASSRVGTQY
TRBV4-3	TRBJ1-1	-	ASSRGYGYEAF
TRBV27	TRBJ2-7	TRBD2	ASSFSGRSPGEQY
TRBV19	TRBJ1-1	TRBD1	ASIPHTGVSTEAF
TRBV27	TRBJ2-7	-	ASNRESGSYEQY
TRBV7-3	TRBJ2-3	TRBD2	ASSPSSGQLDTQY
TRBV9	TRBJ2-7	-	ASSPQDSLSYEQY
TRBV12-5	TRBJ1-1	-	ASGQQGGTEAF
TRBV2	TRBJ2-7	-	ASSSNYEQY
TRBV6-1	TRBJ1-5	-	ASSEVGFGQPQH
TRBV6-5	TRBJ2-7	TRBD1	ASSNRDSPYEQY
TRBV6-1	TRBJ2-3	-	ASSGRFPPDTQY
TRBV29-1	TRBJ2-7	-	SVVGDRYEQY
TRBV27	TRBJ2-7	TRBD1	ASRDRQGSSYEQY